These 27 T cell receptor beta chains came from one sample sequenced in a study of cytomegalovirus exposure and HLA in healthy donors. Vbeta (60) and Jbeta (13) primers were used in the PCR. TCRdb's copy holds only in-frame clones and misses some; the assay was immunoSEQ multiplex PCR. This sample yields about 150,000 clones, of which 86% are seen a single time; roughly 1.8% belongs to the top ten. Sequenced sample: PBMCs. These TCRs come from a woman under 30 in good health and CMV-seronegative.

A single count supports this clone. CDR3 nucleotide sequence: TGTGCCAGTAGTAGCGACAGGGGGTTCTGGGGTGAAGCTTTCTTT. It specifies CASSSDRGFWGEAFF. The chain uses TRBV19 and TRBJ1-1, with 9 bases identical to TRBD1. The junction had 10 bases not matched to a gene; V was cut back by 4 bases and J by 7 bases. The CDR3 is made up of 15 amino acids. The V gene's germline CDR1 is LNHDA and CDR2 SQIVND (reference sequence).

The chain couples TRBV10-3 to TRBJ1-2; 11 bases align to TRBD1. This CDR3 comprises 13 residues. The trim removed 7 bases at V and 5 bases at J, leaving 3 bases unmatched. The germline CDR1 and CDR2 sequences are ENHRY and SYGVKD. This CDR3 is CAINRDRGYGYTF. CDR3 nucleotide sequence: TGTGCCATCAACCGGGACAGGGGGTATGGCTACACCTTC.

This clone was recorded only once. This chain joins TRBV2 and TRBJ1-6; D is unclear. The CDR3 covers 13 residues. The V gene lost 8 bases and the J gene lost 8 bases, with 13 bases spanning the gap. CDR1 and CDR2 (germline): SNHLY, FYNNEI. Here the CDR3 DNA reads TGTGCCAGCGGCCAGGTTGTTGATTCACCCCTCCACTTT. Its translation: CASGQVVDSPLHF.

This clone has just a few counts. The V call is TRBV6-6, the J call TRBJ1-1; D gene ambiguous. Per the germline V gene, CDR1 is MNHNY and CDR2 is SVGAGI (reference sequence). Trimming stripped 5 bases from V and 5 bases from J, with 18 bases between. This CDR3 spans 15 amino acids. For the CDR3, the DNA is TGTGCCAGCAGTACTCGATTAGGGAGGAGGACTGAAGCTTTCTTT. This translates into CASSTRLGRRTEAFF.

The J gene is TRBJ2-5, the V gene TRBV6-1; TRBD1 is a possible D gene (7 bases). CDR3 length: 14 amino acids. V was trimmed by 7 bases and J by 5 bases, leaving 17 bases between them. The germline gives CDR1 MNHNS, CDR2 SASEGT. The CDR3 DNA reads TGTGCCAGCACCGGCGGGACAGCCCGGGAGACCCAGTACTTC. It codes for CASTGGTARETQYF.

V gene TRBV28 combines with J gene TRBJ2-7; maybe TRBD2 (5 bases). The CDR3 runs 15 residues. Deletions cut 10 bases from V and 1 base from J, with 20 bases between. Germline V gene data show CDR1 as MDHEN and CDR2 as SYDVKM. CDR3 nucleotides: TGTGCCACCGAAAACCTGAGCGGCGGGTCCTACGAGCAGTACTTC. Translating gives CATENLSGGSYEQYF.

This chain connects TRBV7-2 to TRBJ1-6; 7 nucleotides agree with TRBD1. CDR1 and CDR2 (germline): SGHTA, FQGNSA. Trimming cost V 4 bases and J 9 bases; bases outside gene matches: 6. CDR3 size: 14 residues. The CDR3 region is CASSSDREVSPLHF. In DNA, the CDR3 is TGTGCCAGCAGCTCTGACAGGGAAGTTTCACCCCTCCACTTT. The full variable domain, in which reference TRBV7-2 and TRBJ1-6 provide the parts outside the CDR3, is GAGVSQSPSNKVTEKGKDVELRCDPISGHTALYWYRQSLGQGLEFLIYFQGNSAPDKSGLPSDRFSAERTGGSVSTLTIQRTQQEDSAVYLCASSSDREVSPLHFGNGTRLTVT.

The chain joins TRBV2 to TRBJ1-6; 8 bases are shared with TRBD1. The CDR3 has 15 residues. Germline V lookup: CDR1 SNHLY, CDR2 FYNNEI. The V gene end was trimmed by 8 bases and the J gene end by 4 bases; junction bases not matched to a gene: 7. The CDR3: CASQARDRYNSPLHF. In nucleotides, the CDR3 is TGTGCCAGCCAAGCCCGGGACAGGTATAATTCACCCCTCCACTTT.

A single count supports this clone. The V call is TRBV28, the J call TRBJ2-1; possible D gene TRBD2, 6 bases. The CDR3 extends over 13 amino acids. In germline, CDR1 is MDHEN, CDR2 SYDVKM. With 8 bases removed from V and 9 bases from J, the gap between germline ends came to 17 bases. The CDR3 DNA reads TGTGCCAGCCGGACGGGCGGGAAGGGTGAGCAGTTCTTC. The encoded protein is CASRTGGKGEQFF.

The CDR3 DNA reads as TGTGCCAGCTCCCAACAGGGAGTCTACGAGCAGTACTTC. Amino acids: CASSQQGVYEQYF. V usage is TRBV6-5 and J usage is TRBJ2-7; perhaps TRBD1 as D (6 bases). The V end lost 8 bases, the J end lost 3 bases, and 14 bases lay between the germline ends. From germline, CDR1 is MNHEY and CDR2 SVGAGI. The CDR3 loop spans 13 amino acids.

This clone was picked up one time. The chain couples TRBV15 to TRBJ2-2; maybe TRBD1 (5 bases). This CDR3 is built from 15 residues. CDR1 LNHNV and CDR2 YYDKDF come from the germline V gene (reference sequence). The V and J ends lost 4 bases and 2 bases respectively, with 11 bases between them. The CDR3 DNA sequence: TGTGCCACCAGCATACAAGGGGTCAACACCGGGGAGCTGTTTTTT. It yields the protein CATSIQGVNTGELFF.

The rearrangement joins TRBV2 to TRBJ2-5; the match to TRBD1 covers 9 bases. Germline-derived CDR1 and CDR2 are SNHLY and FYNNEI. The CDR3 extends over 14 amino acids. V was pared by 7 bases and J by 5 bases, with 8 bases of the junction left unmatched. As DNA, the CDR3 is TGTGCCAGCAACTGGGACAGGGTTGGGGAGACCCAGTACTTC. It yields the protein CASNWDRVGETQYF.

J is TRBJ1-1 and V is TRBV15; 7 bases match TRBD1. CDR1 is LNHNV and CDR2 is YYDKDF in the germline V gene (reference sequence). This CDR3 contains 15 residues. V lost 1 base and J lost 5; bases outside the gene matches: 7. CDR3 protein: CATSRVVTGFTEAFF. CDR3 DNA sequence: TGTGCCACCAGCAGAGTCGTGACAGGGTTTACTGAAGCTTTCTTT.

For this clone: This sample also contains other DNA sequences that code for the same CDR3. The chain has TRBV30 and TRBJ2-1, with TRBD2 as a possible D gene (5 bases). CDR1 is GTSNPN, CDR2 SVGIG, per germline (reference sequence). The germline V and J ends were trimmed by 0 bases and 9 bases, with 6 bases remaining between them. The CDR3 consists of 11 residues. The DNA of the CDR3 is TGTGCCTGGAGTGTAGGAGGTGAGCAGTTCTTC. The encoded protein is CAWSVGGEQFF.

The CDR3 loop reads CATTESSYNEQFF. CDR3 nucleotides: TGTGCCACAACCGAGAGCTCCTACAATGAGCAGTTCTTC. This chain connects TRBV10-3 to TRBJ2-1; D gene unclear. Germline V gene lookup returns CDR1 ENHRY and CDR2 SYGVKD. V was trimmed by 10 bases and J by 0 bases, leaving 10 bases between them. This CDR3 comprises 13 residues.

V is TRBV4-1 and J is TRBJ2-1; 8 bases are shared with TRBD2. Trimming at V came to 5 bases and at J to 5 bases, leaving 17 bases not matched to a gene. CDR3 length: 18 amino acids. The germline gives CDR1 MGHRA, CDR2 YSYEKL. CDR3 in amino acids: CASSLVSGLVIPHNEQFF. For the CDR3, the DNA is TGCGCCAGCAGCTTAGTATCGGGACTAGTTATCCCTCACAATGAGCAGTTCTTC.

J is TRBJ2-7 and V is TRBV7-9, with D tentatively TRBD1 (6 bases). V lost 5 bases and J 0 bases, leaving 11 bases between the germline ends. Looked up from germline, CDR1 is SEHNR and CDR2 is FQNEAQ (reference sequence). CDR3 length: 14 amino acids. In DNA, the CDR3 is TGTGCCAGCAGCCCGTCAGGGGTCTCCTACGAGCAGTACTTC. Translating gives CASSPSGVSYEQYF. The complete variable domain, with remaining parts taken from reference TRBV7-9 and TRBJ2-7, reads DTGVSQNPRHKITKRGQNVTFRCDPISEHNRLYWYRQTLGQGPEFLTYFQNEAQLEKSRLLSDRFSAERPKGSFSTLEIQRTEQGDSAMYLCASSPSGVSYEQYFGPGTRLTVT.

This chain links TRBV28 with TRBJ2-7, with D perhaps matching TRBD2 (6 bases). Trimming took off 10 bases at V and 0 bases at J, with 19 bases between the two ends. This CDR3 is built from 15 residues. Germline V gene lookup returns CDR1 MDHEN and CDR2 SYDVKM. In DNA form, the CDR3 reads TGTGCCACATCCGGGGGTGGGGCAAGCTCCTACGAGCAGTACTTC. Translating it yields CATSGGGASSYEQYF.

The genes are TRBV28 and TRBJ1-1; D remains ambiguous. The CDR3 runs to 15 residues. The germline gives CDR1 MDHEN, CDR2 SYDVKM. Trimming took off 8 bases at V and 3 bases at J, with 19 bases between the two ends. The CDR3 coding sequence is TGTGCCAGCCCCCCGAGCGAGGGATTTGACACTGAAGCTTTCTTT. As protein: CASPPSEGFDTEAFF.

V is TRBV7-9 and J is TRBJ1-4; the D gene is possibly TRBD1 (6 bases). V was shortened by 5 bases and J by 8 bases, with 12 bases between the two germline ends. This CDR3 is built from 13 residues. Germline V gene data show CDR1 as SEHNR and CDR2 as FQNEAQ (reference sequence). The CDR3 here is CASSTGTPEKLFF. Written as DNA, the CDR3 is TGTGCCAGCAGCACGGGGACACCCGAAAAACTGTTTTTT.

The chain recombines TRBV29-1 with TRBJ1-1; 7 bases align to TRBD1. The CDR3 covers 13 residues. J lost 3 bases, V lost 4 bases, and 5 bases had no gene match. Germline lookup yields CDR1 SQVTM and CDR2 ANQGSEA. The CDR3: CSVVTGFYTEAFF. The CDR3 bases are TGCAGCGTTGTGACAGGGTTTTACACTGAAGCTTTCTTT.

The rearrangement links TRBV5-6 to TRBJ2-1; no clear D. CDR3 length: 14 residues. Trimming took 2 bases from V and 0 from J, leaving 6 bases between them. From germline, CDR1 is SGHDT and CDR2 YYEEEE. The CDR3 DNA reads TGTGCCAGCAGCTTTGGTAGCTCCTACAATGAGCAGTTCTTC. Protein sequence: CASSFGSSYNEQFF. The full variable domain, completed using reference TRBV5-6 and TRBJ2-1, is DAGVTQSPTHLIKTRGQQVTLRCSPKSGHDTVSWYQQALGQGPQFIFQYYEEEERQRGNFPDRFSGHQFPNYSSELNVNALLLGDSALYLCASSFGSSYNEQFFGPGTRLTVL.

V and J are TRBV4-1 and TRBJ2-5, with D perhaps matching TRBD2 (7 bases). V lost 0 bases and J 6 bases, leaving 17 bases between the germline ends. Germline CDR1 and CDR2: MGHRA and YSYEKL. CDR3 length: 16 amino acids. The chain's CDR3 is CASSQDRVGGQKTQYF. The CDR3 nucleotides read TGCGCCAGCAGCCAAGATCGGGTCGGGGGGCAAAAGACCCAGTACTTC.

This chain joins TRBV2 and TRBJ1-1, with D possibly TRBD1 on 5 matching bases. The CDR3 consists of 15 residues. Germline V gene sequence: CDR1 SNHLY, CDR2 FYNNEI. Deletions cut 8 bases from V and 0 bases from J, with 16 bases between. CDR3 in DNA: TGTGCCAGCTCCCGCTCCGGGGGGTTGAACACTGAAGCTTTCTTT. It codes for CASSRSGGLNTEAFF.

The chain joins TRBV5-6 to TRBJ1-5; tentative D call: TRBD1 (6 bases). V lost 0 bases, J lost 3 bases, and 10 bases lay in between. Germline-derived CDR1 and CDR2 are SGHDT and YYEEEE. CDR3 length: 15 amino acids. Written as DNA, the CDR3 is TGTGCCAGCAGCTTGGCCGGGACACCCAATCAGCCCCAGCATTTT. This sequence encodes CASSLAGTPNQPQHF.

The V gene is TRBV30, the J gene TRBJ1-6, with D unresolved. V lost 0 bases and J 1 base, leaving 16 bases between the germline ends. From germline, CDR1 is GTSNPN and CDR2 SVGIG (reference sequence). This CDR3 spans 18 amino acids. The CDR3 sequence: CAWSVLGHRGSYNSPLHF. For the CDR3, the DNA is TGTGCCTGGAGTGTACTGGGCCATCGAGGGTCCTATAATTCACCCCTCCACTTT.

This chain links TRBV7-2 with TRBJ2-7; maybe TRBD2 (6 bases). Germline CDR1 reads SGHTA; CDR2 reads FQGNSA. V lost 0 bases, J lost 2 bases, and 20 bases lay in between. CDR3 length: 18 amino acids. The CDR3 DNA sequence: TGTGCCAGCAGCTTAGCGGGCGGAGGGGTGAGTGTCCCCTACGAGCAGTACTTC. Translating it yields CASSLAGGGVSVPYEQYF.